This T cell receptor beta chain appears in the sequencing data of a study of PD-1 blockade in classical Hodgkin lymphoma. Broader study findings: Newly diagnosed patients were said to have less baseline TCR diversity than healthy donors did. With respect to the repertoire differences, their causes, possibly disease activity or prior therapy, remain undefined.

The CDR3 totals 13 residues. Unmatched junction bases numbered 1, after V lost 4 bases and J lost 6 bases. The germline V gene encodes CDR1 SEHNR and CDR2 FQNEAQ (reference sequence). Data came from immunoSEQ multiplex PCR; TCRdb stores just in-frame clones and leaves some out. The top ten hold more than 0.2% of the sample, which has around 20,000 clones, 85% to 90% seen once. Time point described: newly diagnosed, previously untreated cHL patient sample. Negative selection with magnetic separation was used to purify CD4+ T cells from thawed PBMCs. Newly diagnosed, untreated classical Hodgkin lymphoma PBMCs served as comparison. With regard to this clone: Antigen specificity is unknown.

The sequenced sample was CD4+ T cells from blood. The sequence derives from a human donor with classical Hodgkin lymphoma. The chain has TRBV7-9 and TRBJ2-1; 9 nucleotides align to TRBD2. CDR3 loop: CASSSGLANEQFF. CDR3 bases: TGTGCCAGCAGCTCGGGACTAGCCAATGAGCAGTTCTTC.